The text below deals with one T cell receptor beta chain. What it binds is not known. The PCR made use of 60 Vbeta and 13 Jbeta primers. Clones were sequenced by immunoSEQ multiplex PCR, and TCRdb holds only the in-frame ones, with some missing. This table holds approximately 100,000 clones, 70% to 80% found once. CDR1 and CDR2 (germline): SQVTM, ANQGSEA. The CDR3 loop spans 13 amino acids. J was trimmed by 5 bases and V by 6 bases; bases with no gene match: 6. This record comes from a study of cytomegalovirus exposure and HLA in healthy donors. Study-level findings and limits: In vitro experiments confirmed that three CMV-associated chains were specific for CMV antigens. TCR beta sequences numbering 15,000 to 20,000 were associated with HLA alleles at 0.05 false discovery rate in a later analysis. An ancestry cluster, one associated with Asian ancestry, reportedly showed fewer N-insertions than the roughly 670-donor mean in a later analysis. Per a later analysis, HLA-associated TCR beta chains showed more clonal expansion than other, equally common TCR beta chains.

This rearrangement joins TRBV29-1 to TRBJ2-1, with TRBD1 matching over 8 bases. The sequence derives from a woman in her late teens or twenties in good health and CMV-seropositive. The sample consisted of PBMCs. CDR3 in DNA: TGCAGCGTCACGGACAGGGAGAACAATGAGCAGTTCTTC. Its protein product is CSVTDRENNEQFF.